The rows below give T cell receptor beta chains drawn from one sample of a study of neoadjuvant anti-PD-1 for oral cavity cancer. Some clones are missing from TCRdb's copy, which holds only in-frame ones; the method was immunoSEQ multiplex PCR. The sample includes tens of thousands of clones, roughly 77% of them seen just once. The sample was PBMCs, taken after nivolumab (anti-PD-1) treatment. The receptors come from a person aged 40 to 85 with oral cavity squamous cell carcinoma. Each CDR3 is given with its conserved first and last residue. Fields, in order: J gene, D gene, V gene, clone size, CDR3 protein, CDR3 DNA. A D gene is named only where the DNA matches it firmly. Only some rows state a clone size, as once, few, many or a class for expanded clones.

j_call: TRBJ1-4
d_call: NA
v_call: TRBV4-1
clone_size: NA
cdr3_aa: CASSQDRQLFGEKLFF
cdr3_nt: TGCGCCAGCAGCCAAGATAGGCAGCTCTTCGGGGAAAAACTGTTTTTT

j_call: TRBJ2-1
d_call: NA
v_call: TRBV5-4
clone_size: NA
cdr3_aa: CASSPKGGGGYNEQFF
cdr3_nt: TGTGCCAGCAGCCCAAAAGGGGGAGGAGGGTACAATGAGCAGTTCTTC

j_call: TRBJ2-1
d_call: TRBD2
v_call: TRBV14
clone_size: NA
cdr3_aa: CASSQTPGLANNEQFF
cdr3_nt: TGTGCCAGCAGCCAAACACCGGGACTAGCCAACAATGAGCAGTTCTTC

j_call: TRBJ2-5
d_call: NA
v_call: TRBV7-2
clone_size: NA
cdr3_aa: CASSFRRRLQETQYF
cdr3_nt: TGTGCCAGCAGCTTTAGGAGACGGCTTCAGGAGACCCAGTACTTC

j_call: TRBJ2-2
d_call: NA
v_call: TRBV19
clone_size: NA
cdr3_aa: CAPLSRAGELFF
cdr3_nt: TGTGCCCCGCTAAGTAGAGCCGGGGAGCTGTTTTTT

j_call: TRBJ1-2
d_call: NA
v_call: TRBV21-1
clone_size: NA
cdr3_aa: CASSKERGRPNYGYTF
cdr3_nt: TGTGCCAGCAGCAAAGAGCGGGGCAGGCCTAACTATGGCTACACCTTC

j_call: TRBJ1-2
d_call: NA
v_call: TRBV7-9
clone_size: NA
cdr3_aa: CASSPTGFYGYTF
cdr3_nt: TGTGCCAGCAGCCCCACAGGGTTTTATGGCTACACCTTC

j_call: TRBJ1-2
d_call: TRBD1
v_call: TRBV28
clone_size: NA
cdr3_aa: CASSSPGTGKDYGYTF
cdr3_nt: TGTGCCAGCAGTTCCCCGGGGACAGGGAAGGACTATGGCTACACCTTC

j_call: TRBJ1-1
d_call: NA
v_call: TRBV7-8
clone_size: NA
cdr3_aa: CASSLAGGGTEAFF
cdr3_nt: TGTGCCAGCAGCTTAGCGGGGGGGGGCACTGAAGCTTTCTTT

j_call: TRBJ2-7
d_call: NA
v_call: TRBV29-1
clone_size: NA
cdr3_aa: CSVVGEPYSYEQYF
cdr3_nt: TGCAGCGTTGTCGGGGAACCCTACTCCTACGAGCAGTACTTC

j_call: TRBJ2-3
d_call: TRBD1
v_call: TRBV5-1
clone_size: few
cdr3_aa: CASSPRGSSDTQYF
cdr3_nt: TGCGCCAGCAGCCCCAGGGGGTCGTCAGATACGCAGTATTTT

j_call: TRBJ2-5
d_call: NA
v_call: TRBV28
clone_size: NA
cdr3_aa: CASSFEAGETQYF
cdr3_nt: TGTGCCAGCAGTTTCGAGGCTGGAGAGACCCAGTACTTC

j_call: TRBJ2-5
d_call: TRBD2
v_call: TRBV9
clone_size: NA
cdr3_aa: CASSLGLAQETQYF
cdr3_nt: TGTGCCAGCAGCCTTGGACTAGCCCAAGAGACCCAGTACTTC

j_call: TRBJ1-6
d_call: NA
v_call: TRBV27
clone_size: once
cdr3_aa: CASTGGYSPLHF
cdr3_nt: TGTGCCAGCACCGGGGGGTATTCACCCCTCCACTTT

j_call: TRBJ2-1
d_call: NA
v_call: TRBV7-8
clone_size: NA
cdr3_aa: CASSSPTTTNYNEQFF
cdr3_nt: TGTGCCAGCAGCTCCCCGACCACGACCAACTACAATGAGCAGTTCTTC

j_call: TRBJ2-3
d_call: TRBD2
v_call: TRBV12-5
clone_size: NA
cdr3_aa: CASGLGLAGGTDTQYF
cdr3_nt: TGTGCTAGTGGTTTGGGCCTAGCGGGGGGAACAGATACGCAGTATTTT

j_call: TRBJ2-3
d_call: NA
v_call: TRBV7-2
clone_size: NA
cdr3_aa: CASSPQGRFTDTQYF
cdr3_nt: TGTGCCAGCAGTCCGCAGGGGCGGTTCACAGATACGCAGTATTTT

j_call: TRBJ2-1
d_call: TRBD1
v_call: TRBV6-6
clone_size: NA
cdr3_aa: CASSYGGQGANEQFF
cdr3_nt: TGTGCCAGCAGTTACGGGGGACAGGGGGCCAATGAGCAGTTCTTC

j_call: TRBJ1-5
d_call: NA
v_call: TRBV27
clone_size: NA
cdr3_aa: CASSWALNQPQHF
cdr3_nt: TGTGCCAGCAGTTGGGCTCTAAATCAGCCCCAGCATTTT

j_call: TRBJ1-2
d_call: NA
v_call: TRBV5-6
clone_size: NA
cdr3_aa: CASSLGAIYTF
cdr3_nt: TGTGCCAGCAGCTTGGGGGCCATTTACACCTTC

j_call: TRBJ2-3
d_call: NA
v_call: TRBV6-1
clone_size: NA
cdr3_aa: CASSRITDTQYF
cdr3_nt: TGTGCCTCGAGCCGGATCACAGATACGCAGTATTTT

j_call: TRBJ1-3
d_call: NA
v_call: TRBV9
clone_size: NA
cdr3_aa: CASSVEGVSGNTIYF
cdr3_nt: TGTGCCAGCAGCGTAGAAGGAGTCTCTGGAAACACCATATATTTT

j_call: TRBJ2-6
d_call: NA
v_call: TRBV27
clone_size: few
cdr3_aa: CASSQRAPSHSGANVLTF
cdr3_nt: TGTGCCAGCAGTCAAAGGGCCCCAAGTCACTCTGGGGCCAACGTCCTGACTTTC

j_call: TRBJ1-2
d_call: NA
v_call: TRBV18
clone_size: NA
cdr3_aa: CASSPGERLGYTF
cdr3_nt: TGTGCCAGCTCACCGGGAGAACGGCTTGGCTACACCTTC

j_call: TRBJ1-6
d_call: NA
v_call: TRBV2
clone_size: NA
cdr3_aa: CASRHPNDYNSPLHF
cdr3_nt: TGTGCCAGCAGACATCCCAACGATTATAATTCACCCCTCCACTTT

j_call: TRBJ1-5
d_call: TRBD1
v_call: TRBV5-5
clone_size: NA
cdr3_aa: CASSGGTGKPQHF
cdr3_nt: TGTGCCAGCAGCGGGGGGACAGGGAAACCCCAGCATTTT

j_call: TRBJ2-4
d_call: NA
v_call: TRBV7-6
clone_size: few
cdr3_aa: CASSPDPSNIQYF
cdr3_nt: TGTGCCAGCAGCCCGGACCCTTCAAACATTCAGTACTTC

j_call: TRBJ2-1
d_call: NA
v_call: TRBV5-1
clone_size: NA
cdr3_aa: CASSLDSSSYNEQFF
cdr3_nt: TGCGCCAGCAGCTTGGACAGCAGCTCCTACAATGAGCAGTTCTTC